The sequence of this T cell receptor (beta chain) was determined in a study of T cells in Graves' hyperthyroidism and ophthalmopathy. Study at large: Peripheral blood draws took place at initial diagnosis, ahead of any treatment.

Those patients with uncontrolled infection, other autoimmune disease, pregnancy or lactation were excluded. Regarding the study as a whole: Also found in blood were most expanded thyroid clonotypes above 0.001.

The CDR3 regions of TCR beta were amplified from RNA transcripts. The primer set for the first-round RT-PCR of the TCR CDR3 was HTBI. TCRdb re-called the multiplex PCR reads through MiXCR, storing one row per CDR3 protein. Here the sample spans some 800,000 distinct CDR3 sequences, around 38% being singletons. With regard to this clonotype: Its antigen is undetermined.

The source is a man in his late teens or twenties with Graves' hyperthyroidism. The sequenced sample consisted of blood.

CDR3 DNA sequence: TGTGCCAGCAGCTTAGAAGCGGGGGCCGGGTATGAGACCCAGTACTTC. As protein: CASSLEAGAGYETQYF. The J gene is TRBJ2-5, the V gene TRBV7-2, with 8 bases that match TRBD2. The CDR3 extends over 16 amino acids. From germline, CDR1 is SGHTA and CDR2 FQGNSA. Trimming at V came to 1 base and at J to 5 bases, leaving 9 bases not matched to a gene. Complete variable domain (other parts from reference TRBV7-2 and TRBJ2-5): GAGVSQSPSNKVTEKGKDVELRCDPISGHTALYWYRQSLGQGLEFLIYFQGNSAPDKSGLPSDRFSAERTGGSVSTLTIQRTQQEDSAVYLCASSLEAGAGYETQYFGPGTRLLVL.